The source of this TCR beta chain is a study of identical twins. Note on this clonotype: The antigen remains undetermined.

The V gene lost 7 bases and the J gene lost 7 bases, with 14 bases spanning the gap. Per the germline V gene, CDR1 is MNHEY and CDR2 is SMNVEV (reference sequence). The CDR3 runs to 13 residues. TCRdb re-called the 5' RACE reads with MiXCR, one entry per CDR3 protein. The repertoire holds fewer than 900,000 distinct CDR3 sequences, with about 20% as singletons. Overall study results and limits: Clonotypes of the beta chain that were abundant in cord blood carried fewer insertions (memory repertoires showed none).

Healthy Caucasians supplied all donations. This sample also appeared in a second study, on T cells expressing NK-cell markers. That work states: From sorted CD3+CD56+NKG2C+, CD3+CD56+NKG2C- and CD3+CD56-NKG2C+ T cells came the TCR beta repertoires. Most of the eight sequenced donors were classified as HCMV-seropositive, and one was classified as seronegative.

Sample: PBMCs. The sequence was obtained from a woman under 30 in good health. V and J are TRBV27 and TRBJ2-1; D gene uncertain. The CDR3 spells CASTRTAENEQFF. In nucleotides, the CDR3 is TGTGCCAGCACCAGGACGGCCGAGAATGAGCAGTTCTTC.